One and the same sample provided the 7 T cell receptor beta chains below, sequenced in a study of shared clonotypes between healthy human individuals. Repertoires were generated with immunoSEQ multiplex PCR, while TCRdb's copy carries only in-frame clones and drops some. The profile shows under 2.5 million clones, just under 95% of them singletons. Sequenced material: naive CD4+ T cells from PBMCs. The subset denotes: CD45RA+ positively selected. Source of these receptors: a man between 18 and 29 years old in good health. Some clones in this sample may be carry-over from other donors' samples.

About this clone itself: Other DNA sequences of this sample code for an identical CDR3. The chain carries TRBV28 and TRBJ1-4, with D perhaps matching TRBD1 (6 bases). V lost 2 bases and J lost 7, with 14 bases in between. This CDR3 region has 15 residues. CDR1 MDHEN and CDR2 SYDVKM come from the germline V gene. In DNA form, the CDR3 reads TGTGCCAGCAGTTTAGGAGGGGGGCGGGGTGAAAAACTGTTTTTT. Its protein product is CASSLGGGRGEKLFF.

This chain connects TRBV28 to TRBJ2-7; no definite D call. The CDR3 totals 13 residues. The V gene's germline CDR1 is MDHEN and CDR2 SYDVKM. With 2 bases removed from V and 6 bases from J, the gap between germline ends came to 11 bases. CDR3 sequence (DNA): TGTGCCAGCAGTTTACCCGCCCCTCCCGAGCAGTACTTC. It translates to CASSLPAPPEQYF.

The CDR3 DNA is TGTGCCAGTAGAACTTACGGGGTCTTGAACACTGAAGCTTTCTTT. Its protein is CASRTYGVLNTEAFF. The chain links TRBV19 to TRBJ1-1, with D hard to call. The V end lost 6 bases, the J end lost 0 bases, and 14 bases lay between the germline ends. CDR1 and CDR2 (germline): LNHDA, SQIVND (reference sequence). This CDR3 has 15 residues.

CDR3 loop: CASSYQLAAFPNEQFF. CDR3 coding DNA: TGTGCCAGCAGTTACCAGCTAGCGGCATTTCCCAATGAGCAGTTCTTC. The J gene is TRBJ2-1, the V gene TRBV6-5; 7 bases are a match to TRBD2. Germline-derived CDR1 and CDR2 are MNHEY and SVGAGI. The CDR3 sequence is 16 residues long. With V trimmed by 2 bases and J by 6 bases, 10 bases remained unmatched.

V usage is TRBV18 and J usage is TRBJ2-5, with TRBD2 matching over 11 bases. The CDR3 length is 17 residues. The V gene's germline CDR1 is KGHSH and CDR2 LQKENI. V shed 5 bases, J shed 3 bases, and the junction held 11 bases outside the gene matches. CDR3 DNA sequence: TGTGCCAGCTCAGAACGCCTAGTAGCGGGAGGGGAAGAGACCCAGTACTTC. Residues: CASSERLVAGGEETQYF.

The J gene is TRBJ1-2, the V gene TRBV27; maybe TRBD1 (5 bases). The CDR3 runs to 18 residues. Between the trimmed V and J ends, which lost 2 bases and 3 bases, there was a span of 22 bases. From germline, CDR1 is MNHEY and CDR2 SMNVEV (reference sequence). CDR3 sequence (DNA): TGTGCCAGCAGTTTACTGGGCGACCTGACAGATACTTACTATGGCTACACCTTC. This gives the protein CASSLLGDLTDTYYGYTF.

This chain links TRBV10-1 with TRBJ1-6, with 7 nucleotides matching TRBD1. Germline trimming cut 3 bases from V and 7 bases from J; bases unmatched to any gene: 0. Per the germline V gene, CDR1 is WNHNN and CDR2 is SYGVQD (reference sequence). CDR3 length: 13 residues. The CDR3 region has the DNA TGCGCCAGCAGTGAACAGGGGAATTCACCCCTCCACTTT. This translates into CASSEQGNSPLHF.